The source of this T cell receptor beta chain is a study of T cells expressing NK-cell markers (dated by TCRdb to about 2020). General notes on the study: In sorted CD3+CD56+NKG2C+, CD3+CD56+NKG2C- and CD3+CD56-NKG2C+ T-cell subsets from several donors, TCR beta-chain repertoires were profiled. Among the eight sequenced donors, only one was HCMV-seronegative, while the other seven were HCMV-seropositive. All eight donors whose samples were sequenced were randomly selected healthy volunteers, three of them men and five women. Libraries were sequenced as 2 x 150 bp reads on Illumina HiSeq 2000/2500, MiSeq or NextSeq. The investigation overall reported the following: Whether the expanded NKG2C-expressing T cell clones were specific for HCMV antigens was left unclear. For more than 5 donors, the dominant CD3+CD56+NKG2C+ clonotypes were among the top 10 CD8+ clonotypes and accounted for about 1.0-7.0% of CD8+ T cells. Those dominant clonotypes were again the most abundant among CD3+CD56-NKG2C+ cells in a handful of donors, at about 25-60.1%.

The CDR3 sequence holds 15 residues, the cysteine and phenylalanine included. No DNA was logged. For CDR1 and CDR2, the germline V gene lists SGHVS and FQNEAQ. Of note for this clonotype: It lacks a known antigen.

The sample was run on an Illumina HiSeq 2000. TCR beta cDNA libraries were made by 5'RACE template switching that added a universal primer site and unique molecular identifiers. Synthesis of cDNA was primed from the TCR beta constant segment and was followed by two consecutive PCR amplification steps. In the paper's pipeline: MIGEC was used to demultiplex reads and group reads by UMI, and MiTCR was used to assemble and quantify clonotypes. Only TCR cDNA sequences supported by at least two reads were kept to exclude erroneous sequences. The tcR package was used for downstream repertoire analysis, with clonotypes matched between fractions based on CDR3 nucleotide sequence plus V segment. VDJmatch was used to annotate antigen specificity against VDJdb, with one amino acid substitution allowed in CDR3. TCRdb reprocessed the reads and lists each CDR3 protein sequence as a single entry, with no DNA. None of the V and J calls come from the authors' own analysis; TCRdb made them. This sample's table lists 200,000 to 300,000 distinct CDR3 sequences. 4% to 5% of the sample is held by the ten biggest clonotypes.

A commercial ELISA kit detecting HCMV-specific IgG in serum was used to determine HCMV serostatus. Peripheral blood mononuclear cells were isolated from blood by Ficoll density gradient centrifugation. The sequenced sample consisted of blood T cells: a sorted CD56 or NKG2C T cell subset, CD4+ or CD8+ T cells, or bulk PBMC T cells (not recorded which). This clonotype was sampled from a woman aged 18-70 years in good health. The receptor chain draws on TRBV7-8 and TRBJ1-1; TCRdb names TRBD1, which stays unverified in the absence of DNA. The CDR3 here reads CASSSQGAVRAEAFF.